This T cell receptor beta chain derives from a study of shared clonotypes between healthy human individuals. Broader study findings: It was observed that roughly 5.4% of naive CD4 clonotypes were shared across four donors. Sequencing of the sorted subsets was shown by rarefaction to be incomplete despite large depth. An expected dependence of interdonor clonotype sharing on sequencing depth was noted.

Libraries were prepared by immunoSEQ multiplex PCR; TCRdb keeps only in-frame clonotypes and omits some of them. The top ten clones hold about 0.13% of a sample with about 2.4 million clones, over 85% of them seen once. Details on this clone: Antigen unknown. Other DNA sequences in the same sample also yield this CDR3.

Trimming stripped 4 bases from V and 5 bases from J, with 11 bases between. The CDR3 runs 14 residues. Germline values: CDR1 MDHEN, CDR2 SYDVKM. This sequence was found in a young man in good health. The sample consisted of naive CD4+ T cells sorted from blood. Subset specified: CD45RA+ positively selected. The chain couples TRBV28 to TRBJ1-4; no reliable D call. CDR3 residues: CASSSPPTNEKLFF. In DNA form, the CDR3 reads TGTGCCAGCAGTTCGCCCCCGACCAATGAAAAACTGTTTTTT.